This paragraph reports one TCR beta chain. What it binds is not known. TRB cDNA was prepared as libraries by UMI-labeled 5' RACE. Reanalyzing the 5' RACE reads, TCRdb keeps one entry per CDR3 protein, without DNA. The sample has roughly 130,000 distinct CDR3 sequences. The data stem from a study of CXCR3-negative and CXCR3-positive naive CD8 T cells. Study results and limitations: Memory CD8+ cells showed much lower diversity, while both naive subsets were comparably high. Surface CD5 matched across naive subsets, and TRB CDR3 properties served to infer TCR strength. When CXCR3-positive naive cells were set against CXCR3-negative naive cells, the former had more hydrophobic TRB CDR3s.

CDR3 size: 15 residues. Germline values: CDR1 DFQATT, CDR2 SNEGSKA (reference sequence). Sequencing used naive CXCR3+ CD8+ T cells from blood. The subset here: CD45RO-CCR7+CD27+CD95- naive CD8+ T cells expressing CXCR3 (TNR3+). This sequence was found in a human donor in good health. Some clones in this sample may be carry-over from other donors' samples. J is TRBJ2-3 and V is TRBV20-1; the D call from TCRdb, TRBD2, cannot be confirmed without DNA. The CDR3 sequence: CSARRGLAGGDTQYF.